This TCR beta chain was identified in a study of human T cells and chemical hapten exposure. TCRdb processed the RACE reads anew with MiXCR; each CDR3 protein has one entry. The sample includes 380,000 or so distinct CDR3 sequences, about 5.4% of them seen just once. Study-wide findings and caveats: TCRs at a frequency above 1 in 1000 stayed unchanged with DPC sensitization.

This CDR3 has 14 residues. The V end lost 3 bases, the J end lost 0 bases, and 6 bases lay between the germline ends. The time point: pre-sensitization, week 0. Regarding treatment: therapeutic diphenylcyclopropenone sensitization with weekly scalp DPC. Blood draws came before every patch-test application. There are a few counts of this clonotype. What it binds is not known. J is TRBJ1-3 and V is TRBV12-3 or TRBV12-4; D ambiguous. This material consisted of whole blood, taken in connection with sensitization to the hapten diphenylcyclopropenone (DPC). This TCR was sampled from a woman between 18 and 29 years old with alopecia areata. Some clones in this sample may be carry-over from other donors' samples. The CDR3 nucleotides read TGTGCCAGCAGTTTCAGTGCCTCTGGAAACACCATATATTTT. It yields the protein CASSFSASGNTIYF.